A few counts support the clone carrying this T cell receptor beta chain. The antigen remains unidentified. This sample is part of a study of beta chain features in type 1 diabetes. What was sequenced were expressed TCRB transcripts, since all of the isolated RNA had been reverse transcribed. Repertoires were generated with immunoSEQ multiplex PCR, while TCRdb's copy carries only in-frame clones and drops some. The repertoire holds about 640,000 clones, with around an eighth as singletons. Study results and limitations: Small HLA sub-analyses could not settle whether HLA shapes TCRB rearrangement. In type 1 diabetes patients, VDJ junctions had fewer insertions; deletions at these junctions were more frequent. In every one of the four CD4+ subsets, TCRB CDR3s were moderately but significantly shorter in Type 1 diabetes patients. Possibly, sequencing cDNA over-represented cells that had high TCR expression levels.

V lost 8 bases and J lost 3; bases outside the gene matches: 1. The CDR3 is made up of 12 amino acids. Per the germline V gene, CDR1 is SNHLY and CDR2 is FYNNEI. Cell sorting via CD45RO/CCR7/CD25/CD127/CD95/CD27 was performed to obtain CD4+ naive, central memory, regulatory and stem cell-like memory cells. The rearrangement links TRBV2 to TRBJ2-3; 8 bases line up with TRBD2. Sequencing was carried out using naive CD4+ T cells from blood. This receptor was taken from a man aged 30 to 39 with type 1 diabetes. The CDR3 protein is CASGGRTDTQYF. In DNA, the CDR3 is TGTGCCAGCGGCGGGAGGACAGATACGCAGTATTTT.